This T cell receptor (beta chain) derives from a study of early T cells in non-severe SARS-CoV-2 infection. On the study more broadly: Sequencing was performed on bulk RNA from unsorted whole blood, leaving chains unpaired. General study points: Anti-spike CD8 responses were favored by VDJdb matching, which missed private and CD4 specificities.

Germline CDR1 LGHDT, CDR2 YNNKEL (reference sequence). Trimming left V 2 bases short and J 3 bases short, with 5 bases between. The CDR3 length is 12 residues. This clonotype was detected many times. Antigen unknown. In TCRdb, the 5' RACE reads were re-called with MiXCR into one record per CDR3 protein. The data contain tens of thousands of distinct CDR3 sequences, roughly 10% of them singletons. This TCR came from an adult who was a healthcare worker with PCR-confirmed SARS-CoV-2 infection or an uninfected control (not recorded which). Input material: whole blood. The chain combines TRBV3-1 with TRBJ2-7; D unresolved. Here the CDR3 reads CASSQRDYEQYF. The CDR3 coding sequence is TGTGCCAGCAGCCAAAGGGACTACGAGCAGTACTTC.